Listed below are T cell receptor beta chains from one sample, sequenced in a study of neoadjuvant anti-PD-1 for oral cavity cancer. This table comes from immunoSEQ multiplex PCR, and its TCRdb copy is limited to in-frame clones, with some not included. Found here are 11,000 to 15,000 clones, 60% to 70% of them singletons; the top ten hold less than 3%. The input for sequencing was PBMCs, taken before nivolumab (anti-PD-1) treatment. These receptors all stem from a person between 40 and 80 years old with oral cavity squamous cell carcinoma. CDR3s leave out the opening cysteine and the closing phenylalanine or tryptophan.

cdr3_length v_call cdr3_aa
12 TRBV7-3 ASSSTGGNTEAF
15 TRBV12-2 ASRLASRPLYQETQY
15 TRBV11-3 ASSLGTSGGYQETQY
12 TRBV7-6 ASSTPLEWDTQY
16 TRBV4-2 ASSHPLAPGEWRNEQF
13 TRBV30 ACLGDRVTNTEAF
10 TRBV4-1 ASSHTRGIQF
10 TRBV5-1 ASSPDLYGYT
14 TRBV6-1 ASSEPLAGSTDTQY
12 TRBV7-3 ASSRGQGRYEQY
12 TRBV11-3 ATRQGSNTGELF
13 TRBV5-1 ASSLLWDRAYEQY
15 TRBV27 ASSYTGGRASLDTQY
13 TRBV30 AWSPGQGSNQPQH
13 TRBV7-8 ASTSMRGSYAEAF
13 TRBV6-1 ASSESLGGITEAF
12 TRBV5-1 ASSLGHQNSPLH
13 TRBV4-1 ASSRDQGGGNTIY
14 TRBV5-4 ASSWGGGTVNTEAF
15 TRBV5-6 ASSLAGTEYMNTEAF
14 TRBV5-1 ASSLNGGRANYGYT
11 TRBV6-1 ASSEVGLLPQH
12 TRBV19 ASSISASTYEQY
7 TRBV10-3 AIRETQY
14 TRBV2 ASRDRGYSSYNEQF
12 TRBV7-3 ASSRGQGQYGYT
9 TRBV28 ASSRYYGYT
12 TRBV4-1 ASSLVAHPAEAF
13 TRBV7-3 ASRRGQGGTGELF
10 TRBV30 ASSSGADTQY
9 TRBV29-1 SGSGVGEQF
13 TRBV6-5 ASSNHAGVMETQY
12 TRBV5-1 ASSRDRRSYEQY
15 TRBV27 ASRDRALSSYNSPLH
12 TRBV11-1 ASSLFTPGNEQF
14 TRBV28 ASSPTGVLAKNIQY
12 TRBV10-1 ASSRSGAVNEQF
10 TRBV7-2 ASSLGRVGYT
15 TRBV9 ASSVAQGEIMNTEAF
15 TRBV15 ATSRDPGAATFYGYT
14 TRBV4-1 ASSQVSQGRSTEAF
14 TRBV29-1 SVEDMGRGGLHEQF
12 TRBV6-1 ASSDGWTVEKLF